The subject of this entry is one T cell receptor beta chain. Germline-derived CDR1 and CDR2 are LNHDA and SQIVND (reference sequence). The length of the CDR3 is 15 residues. V was pared by 4 bases and J by 1 base, with 8 bases between. Profiled with immunoSEQ multiplex PCR; TCRdb holds only in-frame clones, not every one. The table lists about 70,000 clones, 90% of them singletons. The sample originates from a study of blood T cell repertoires in COVID-19. Study as a whole: COVID-19 samples, acute and convalescent, were from the United States, Italy and Spain. In each case, the material was cDNA or gDNA derived from T cells, B-cell-depleted T cells, or PBMCs.

This chain links TRBV19 with TRBJ1-6, with a tentative D call TRBD1 (6 bases). Sequenced material: peripheral blood. This TCR was sampled from a man between 50 and 59 years old with acute or convalescent COVID-19. This chain's CDR3 is CASSTQGSYNSPLHF. For the CDR3, the DNA is TGTGCCAGTAGTACCCAGGGGTCCTATAATTCACCCCTCCACTTT.